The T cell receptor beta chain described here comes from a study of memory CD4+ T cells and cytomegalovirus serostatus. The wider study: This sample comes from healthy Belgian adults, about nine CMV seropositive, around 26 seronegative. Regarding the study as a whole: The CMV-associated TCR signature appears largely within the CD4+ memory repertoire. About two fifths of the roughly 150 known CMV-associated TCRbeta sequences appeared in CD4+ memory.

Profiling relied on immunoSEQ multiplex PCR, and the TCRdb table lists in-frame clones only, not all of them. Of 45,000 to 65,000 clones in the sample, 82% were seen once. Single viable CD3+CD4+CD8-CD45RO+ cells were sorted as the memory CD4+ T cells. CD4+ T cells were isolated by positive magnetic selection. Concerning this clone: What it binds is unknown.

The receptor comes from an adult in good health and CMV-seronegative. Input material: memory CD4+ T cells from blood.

Here the CDR3 reads CSVEWGRQEQFF. CDR3 bases: TGCAGCGTTGAATGGGGGAGACAGGAGCAGTTCTTC. V and J are TRBV29-1 and TRBJ2-1, with D possibly called TRBD1 or TRBD2 (5 bases each). V gave up 2 bases and J gave up 10 bases, with 12 bases separating them. The CDR3 loop spans 12 amino acids. The germline gives CDR1 SQVTM, CDR2 ANQGSEA.